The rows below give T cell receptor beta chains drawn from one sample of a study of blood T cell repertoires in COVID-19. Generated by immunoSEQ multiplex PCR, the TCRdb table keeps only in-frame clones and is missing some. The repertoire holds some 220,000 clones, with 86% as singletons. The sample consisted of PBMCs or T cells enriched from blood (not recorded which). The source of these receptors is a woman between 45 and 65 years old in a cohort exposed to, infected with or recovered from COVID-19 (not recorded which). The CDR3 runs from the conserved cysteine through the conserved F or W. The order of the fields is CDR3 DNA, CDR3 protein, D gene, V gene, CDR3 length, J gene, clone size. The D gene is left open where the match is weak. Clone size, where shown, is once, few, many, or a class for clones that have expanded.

DNA: TGTGCCAGCAGCTTGTTCTCTCAGGGCGGCTCACCCCTCCACTTT
CDR3: CASSLFSQGGSPLHF
D: -
V: TRBV5-4
length: 15
J: TRBJ1-6
size: many

DNA: TGTGCCAGCAGCTTAGGGGGTGGCAGGGCCAACTATGGCTACACCTTC
CDR3: CASSLGGGRANYGYTF
D: -
V: TRBV7-8
length: 16
J: TRBJ1-2
size: -

DNA: TGTGCCAGCAGCTTAGCCGCGGACAATGAGCAGTTCTTC
CDR3: CASSLAADNEQFF
D: -
V: TRBV7-2
length: 13
J: TRBJ2-1
size: -

DNA: TGTGCCAGCAGCCAAGACCCTAACACTGAAGCTTTCTTT
CDR3: CASSQDPNTEAFF
D: -
V: TRBV4-2
length: 13
J: TRBJ1-1
size: -

DNA: TGTGCCAGCAGGGGTCGACAGGGTAGCTCCTACGAGCAGTACTTC
CDR3: CASRGRQGSSYEQYF
D: TRBD1
V: TRBV6-5
length: 15
J: TRBJ2-7
size: -

DNA: TGTGCCTGGGGACGGACAGGGGACGAAAAACTGTTTTTT
CDR3: CAWGRTGDEKLFF
D: TRBD1
V: TRBV30
length: 13
J: TRBJ1-4
size: -

DNA: TGTGCCAGCGAAGCCGGGAGGGGTGGCTATGGCTACACCTTC
CDR3: CASEAGRGGYGYTF
D: -
V: TRBV25-1
length: 14
J: TRBJ1-2
size: -

DNA: TGTGCCAGCAGTCAACGGACAGGGGTACCCCAGCATTTT
CDR3: CASSQRTGVPQHF
D: TRBD1
V: TRBV27
length: 13
J: TRBJ1-5
size: -

DNA: TGTGCTAGTGGTTTGGGCGGCCTCTCTGGAAACACCATATATTTT
CDR3: CASGLGGLSGNTIYF
D: -
V: TRBV12-5
length: 15
J: TRBJ1-3
size: -

DNA: TGTGCCAGCAGCCAAAGTACCCCGGGAAGATTTGCTGGAAACACCATATATTTT
CDR3: CASSQSTPGRFAGNTIYF
D: -
V: TRBV7-8
length: 18
J: TRBJ1-3
size: -

DNA: TGTGCCAGCAGCTTAACGGTGGGACAGGGCTACGAGCAGTACTTC
CDR3: CASSLTVGQGYEQYF
D: TRBD1
V: TRBV7-3
length: 15
J: TRBJ2-7
size: -

DNA: TGTGCCAGCAGTTACAGGCAGCGCTCTAAGGCAAATGGCTACACCTTC
CDR3: CASSYRQRSKANGYTF
D: -
V: TRBV6-5
length: 16
J: TRBJ1-2
size: -

DNA: TGTGCCAGCAGCCGCGACCAAGGGGGCAGTTACACTGAAGCTTTCTTT
CDR3: CASSRDQGGSYTEAFF
D: TRBD1
V: TRBV3-1/TRBV3-2
length: 16
J: TRBJ1-1
size: -

DNA: TGTGCCAGCAGCGTAGCGGGGGGGATGAACTATGGCTACACCTTC
CDR3: CASSVAGGMNYGYTF
D: -
V: TRBV7-2
length: 15
J: TRBJ1-2
size: -

DNA: TGTGCCAGCAGCCCAAGGACTAGCGGCCTCTACAATGAGCAGTTCTTC
CDR3: CASSPRTSGLYNEQFF
D: TRBD2
V: TRBV28
length: 16
J: TRBJ2-1
size: -

DNA: TGCGCCAGCAGGAAAACCCCACAAACGGGGAATGAAAAACTGTTTTTT
CDR3: CASRKTPQTGNEKLFF
D: -
V: TRBV5-1
length: 16
J: TRBJ1-4
size: -

DNA: TGCGCCAGCAGCCCCACATGGGCTAGCGGGGGTTCCTCGGCCTACGAGCAGTACTTC
CDR3: CASSPTWASGGSSAYEQYF
D: TRBD2
V: TRBV4-3
length: 19
J: TRBJ2-7
size: -

DNA: TGTGCCAGCACTAATATCCGGAACACTGAAGCTTTCTTT
CDR3: CASTNIRNTEAFF
D: -
V: TRBV12-3/TRBV12-4
length: 13
J: TRBJ1-1
size: -

DNA: TGTGCCAGCAGCCTGGACAGCTATACGCAGTATTTT
CDR3: CASSLDSYTQYF
D: -
V: TRBV6-2/TRBV6-3
length: 12
J: TRBJ2-3
size: -

DNA: TGTGCCCAAAAAGAGGGAGACGAAAAACTGTTTTTT
CDR3: CAQKEGDEKLFF
D: -
V: TRBV2
length: 12
J: TRBJ1-4
size: -

DNA: TGTGCCAGCAGCTTAGTCGCTAGGACAGCGAACACCGGGGAGCTGTTTTTT
CDR3: CASSLVARTANTGELFF
D: -
V: TRBV7-2
length: 17
J: TRBJ2-2
size: -

DNA: TGTGCCAGTAGTACAGGGCGCCGCAATCAGCCCCAGCATTTT
CDR3: CASSTGRRNQPQHF
D: -
V: TRBV19
length: 14
J: TRBJ1-5
size: -

DNA: TGTGCCAGCAGGAGGGGGGGACTAACCCAAGAGACCCAGTACTTC
CDR3: CASRRGGLTQETQYF
D: -
V: TRBV2
length: 15
J: TRBJ2-5
size: once

DNA: TGTGCCAGCAGCCCGGACAGGGGTGCGCTAGGCTATGGCTACACCTTC
CDR3: CASSPDRGALGYGYTF
D: TRBD1
V: TRBV7-8
length: 16
J: TRBJ1-2
size: -

DNA: TGTGCCAGCAGCTCCGGACAGGGGTATTATGGCTACACCTTC
CDR3: CASSSGQGYYGYTF
D: TRBD1
V: TRBV5-5
length: 14
J: TRBJ1-2
size: -

DNA: TGCAGCGTTCTTGACAGTTTGAACACCGGGGAGCTGTTTTTT
CDR3: CSVLDSLNTGELFF
D: -
V: TRBV29-1
length: 14
J: TRBJ2-2
size: -

DNA: TGCGCCAGCAGCGCAGCAGGGCGGCAGACCCAGTACTTC
CDR3: CASSAAGRQTQYF
D: -
V: TRBV10-2
length: 13
J: TRBJ2-5
size: once

DNA: TGCGCCAGCAGCTTAGGAGGGGGGGTTGGAGATACGCAGTATTTT
CDR3: CASSLGGGVGDTQYF
D: -
V: TRBV5-1
length: 15
J: TRBJ2-3
size: -